This record covers a single T cell receptor (beta chain). The antigen is undetermined. CDR1 and CDR2 (germline): GTSNPN, SVGIG (reference sequence). V lost 0 bases and J 8 bases, leaving 17 bases between the germline ends. This CDR3 has 15 amino acids. The sample is drawn from a study of CD8 T cell repertoires and HIV-1 epitope variants. In the study overall: Each of Twenty-five Gag and Nef epitope peptides stimulated a separate culture. Controls were a CMV, EBV and flu pool, Ebola AY9, and no peptide. Separate from the cultures, 1M uncultured T cells served as baseline.

Here immunoSEQ multiplex PCR was the method, and the copy in TCRdb shows in-frame clones only, minus some. This sample carries about 6,200 clones, 60% to 75% of them seen once, and the ten largest clones take 40% to 55%. The sequenced sample consisted of cultured CD8+ T cells derived from PBMCs. The sequence came from a male donor with HIV. The rearrangement links TRBV30 to TRBJ1-5; no firm D call. CDR3 coding DNA: TGTGCCTGGAGTGTAGGACCTTCTTCGTGGGAGCCCCAGCATTTT. Protein sequence: CAWSVGPSSWEPQHF.